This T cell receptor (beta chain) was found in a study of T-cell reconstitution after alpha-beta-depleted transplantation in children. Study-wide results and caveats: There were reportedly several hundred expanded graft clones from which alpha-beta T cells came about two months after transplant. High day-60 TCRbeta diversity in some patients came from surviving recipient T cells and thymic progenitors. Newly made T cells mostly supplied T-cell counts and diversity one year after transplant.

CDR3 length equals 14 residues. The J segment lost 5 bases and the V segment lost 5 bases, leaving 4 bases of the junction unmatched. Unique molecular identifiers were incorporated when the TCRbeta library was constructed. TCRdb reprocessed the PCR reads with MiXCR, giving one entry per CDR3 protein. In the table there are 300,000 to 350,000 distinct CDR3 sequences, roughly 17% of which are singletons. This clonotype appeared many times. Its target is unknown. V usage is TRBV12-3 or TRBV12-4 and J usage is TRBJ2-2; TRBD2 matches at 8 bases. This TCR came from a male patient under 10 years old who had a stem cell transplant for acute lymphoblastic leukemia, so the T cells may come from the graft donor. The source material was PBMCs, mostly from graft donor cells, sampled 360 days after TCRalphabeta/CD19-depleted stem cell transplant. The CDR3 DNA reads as TGTGCCAGCAGTAGAGGCGGGGGGACCGGGGAGCTGTTTTTT. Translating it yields CASSRGGGTGELFF.